These T cell receptor beta chains were read from a single sample in a study of shared clonotypes between healthy human individuals. Sequenced by immunoSEQ multiplex PCR; TCRdb stores in-frame clones only, minus some. This sample has about 2 million clones, with 85% to 95% found just once. The sample taken for sequencing was naive CD4+ T cells sorted from blood. The receptors here all came from a man in his late teens or twenties in good health. Each CDR3 is given with its conserved first and last residue. D genes are given only for firm matches. The listing skips clone size in some rows; elsewhere it reads once, few, many or a size class.

d_call j_call clone_size v_call cdr3_aa cdr3_nt
. TRBJ1-2 . TRBV4-2 CASSHASGELTNYGYTF TGTGCCAGCAGTCACGCGTCAGGGGAACTCACCAACTATGGCTACACCTTC
. TRBJ2-2 . TRBV6-6 CASRGDANTGELFF TGTGCCAGCAGAGGGGACGCTAACACCGGGGAGCTGTTTTTT
TRBD1 TRBJ1-2 . TRBV6-1 CASIRTGNPGYTF TGTGCCAGCATCCGGACAGGGAATCCTGGCTACACCTTC
. TRBJ2-2 . TRBV28 CASRGGATNTGELFF TGTGCCAGCAGAGGAGGAGCCACGAACACCGGGGAGCTGTTTTTT
. TRBJ2-7 . TRBV10-3 CAISGTGGLTYEQYF TGTGCCATCAGTGGCACAGGGGGACTAACCTACGAGCAGTACTTC
. TRBJ2-7 . TRBV5-1 CASSLDGLAPDKQYF TGCGCCAGCAGCTTGGATGGACTGGCCCCCGACAAGCAGTACTTC
. TRBJ1-5 . TRBV30 CAWSVSRTGNSNQPQHF TGTGCCTGGAGTGTTAGTCGGACGGGGAATAGCAATCAGCCCCAGCATTTT
. TRBJ2-5 . TRBV7-6 CASSLGQGKETQYF TGTGCCAGCAGCTTAGGGCAGGGGAAAGAGACCCAGTACTTC
. TRBJ2-3 once TRBV30 CAWSRIRADTDTQYF TGTGCCTGGAGTCGGATCCGAGCGGACACAGATACGCAGTATTTT
. TRBJ1-2 . TRBV6-1 CASSWGSNYGYTF TGTGCCAGCAGCTGGGGGTCTAACTATGGCTACACCTTC
. TRBJ2-7 . TRBV10-3 CAISGQESSYEQYF TGTGCCATCAGTGGGCAGGAGAGCTCCTACGAGCAGTACTTC
. TRBJ2-7 . TRBV6-1 CASRGVSYEQYF TGTGCCAGCAGGGGCGTCTCCTACGAGCAGTACTTC
. TRBJ1-2 . TRBV4-3 CASSQDLGNGRGYTF TGCGCCAGCAGCCAGGACTTGGGTAACGGCCGGGGCTACACCTTC
TRBD1 TRBJ1-2 . TRBV7-9 CASSPKGAYGYTF TGTGCCAGCAGCCCGAAGGGGGCCTATGGCTACACCTTC
. TRBJ2-2 . TRBV19 CASSLDRGNTGELFF TGTGCCAGTAGTCTCGACAGAGGAAACACCGGGGAGCTGTTTTTT
TRBD2 TRBJ2-7 . TRBV7-2 CAGSLTAGGFREQYF TGTGCCGGCAGCTTAACAGCGGGAGGTTTCCGCGAGCAGTACTTC
. TRBJ1-2 . TRBV28 CASSPVKGEGYTF TGTGCCAGCAGCCCGGTGAAGGGGGAAGGCTACACCTTC
. TRBJ1-2 . TRBV5-8 CASSQGDDSRTVLF TGTGCCAGCAGCCAAGGTGACGATAGCCGGACGGTTCTCTTC
TRBD1 TRBJ1-5 once TRBV12-5 CASGFHTPGTGSRNQPQHF TGTGCTAGTGGTTTCCATACTCCCGGGACAGGGAGTCGCAATCAGCCCCAGCATTTT
. TRBJ2-3 . TRBV29-1 CSVEPRLKAIDTQYF TGCAGCGTTGAACCCCGGCTTAAGGCTATAGATACGCAGTATTTT
TRBD1 TRBJ2-1 . TRBV7-2 CASSLQQGVYNEQFF TGTGCCAGCAGCTTACAACAGGGGGTTTACAATGAGCAGTTCTTC
TRBD2 TRBJ2-5 . TRBV2 CASRLAGGETQYF TGTGCCAGCAGACTAGCGGGAGGGGAGACCCAGTACTTC
TRBD1 TRBJ1-1 once TRBV11-3 CASSLQPPGQGSEAFF TGTGCCAGCAGCTTACAACCCCCGGGACAGGGATCTGAAGCTTTCTTT
. TRBJ1-6 . TRBV2 CASAPRGLGKKSPLHF TGTGCCAGCGCCCCCCGGGGGTTAGGGAAGAAATCACCCCTCCACTTT
. TRBJ2-4 . TRBV2 CASRLEAGNIQYF TGTGCCAGCAGGCTGGAGGCGGGAAACATTCAGTACTTC
. TRBJ1-1 . TRBV25-1 CASNRGLNTEAFF TGTGCCAGCAATCGAGGTCTGAACACTGAAGCTTTCTTT
TRBD1 TRBJ1-1 . TRBV6-5 CASSRGLETEAFF TGTGCCAGCAGCAGGGGGCTGGAGACTGAAGCTTTCTTT
. TRBJ2-3 . TRBV9 CASSVQRTQDTQYF TGTGCCAGCAGCGTACAGAGGACCCAAGATACGCAGTATTTT
. TRBJ1-1 . TRBV6-4 CASSDSSRTEAFF TGTGCCAGCAGTGACTCTTCTAGAACTGAAGCTTTCTTT
TRBD1 TRBJ1-1 . TRBV29-1 CSVEEGTGRNTEAFF TGCAGCGTTGAAGAAGGGACAGGGCGGAACACTGAAGCTTTCTTT
. TRBJ1-2 . TRBV6-5 CASSGGKNYGYTF TGTGCCAGCAGTGGGGGGAAGAACTATGGCTACACCTTC
. TRBJ1-1 . TRBV18 CASSPSGTNTEAFF TGTGCCAGCTCACCATCAGGGACCAACACTGAAGCTTTCTTT
. TRBJ1-5 . TRBV5-1 CASSPGQPNQPQHF TGCGCCAGCAGCCCCGGACAGCCCAATCAGCCCCAGCATTTT
. TRBJ2-7 many TRBV7-9 CASSDGTGGLAGDEQYF TGTGCCAGCAGTGACGGGACAGGAGGATTAGCGGGGGACGAGCAGTACTTC
. TRBJ2-3 . TRBV9 CASSTQVTDTQYF TGTGCCAGCAGCACCCAGGTTACGGATACGCAGTATTTT